These 14 T cell receptor beta chains were sequenced from one sample in a study of blood T cell repertoires in COVID-19. Assay used: immunoSEQ multiplex PCR; TCRdb lists only in-frame clones, some missing. The sample has 300,000 to 350,000 clones, roughly 91% seen once. Source material: PBMCs or T cells enriched from blood (not recorded which). Receptors originate from a woman aged 30 to 39 who had recovered from COVID-19.

The chain joins TRBV3-1 (or the pseudogene TRBV3-2) to TRBJ2-7, with TRBD2 matching 9 bases. Trimming cost V 0 bases and J 0 bases; bases outside gene matches: 3. Germline V gene data show CDR1 as LGHDT and CDR2 as YNNKEL (reference sequence). This CDR3 spans 16 amino acids. The chain's CDR3 is CASSQETSGSSYEQYF. The CDR3 region has the DNA TGTGCCAGCAGCCAAGAGACTAGCGGTAGCTCCTACGAGCAGTACTTC.

The genes are TRBV29-1 and TRBJ1-2; the D is unclear. The CDR3 is 12 amino acids. CDR1 is SQVTM and CDR2 is ANQGSEA in the germline V gene. Trimming pared 4 bases from V and 4 bases from J, leaving 10 bases between. CDR3 loop: CSVGGAGYGYTF. DNA for the CDR3: TGCAGCGTTGGAGGTGCTGGCTATGGCTACACCTTC. Looking up the rest from reference TRBV29-1 and TRBJ1-2 gives the full variable domain: SAVISQKPSRDICQRGTSLTIQCQVDSQVTMMFWYRQQPGQSLTLIATANQGSEATYESGFVIDKFPISRPNLTFSTLTVSNMSPEDSSIYLCSVGGAGYGYTFGSGTRLTVV.

The chain is built from TRBV28 and TRBJ1-5; D unclear. V lost 3 bases and J 6 bases, leaving 18 bases between the germline ends. Germline V lookup: CDR1 MDHEN, CDR2 SYDVKM. The CDR3 length is 16 residues. As DNA, the CDR3 is TGTGCCAGCAGTTTGCATAACCCCCCAGGTGGTCAGCCCCAGCATTTT. This translates into CASSLHNPPGGQPQHF.

The table lists this clone with a count of one. The chain carries TRBV3-1 (or the pseudogene TRBV3-2) and TRBJ1-2, with D uncertain. This CDR3 has 15 amino acids. V lost 1 base, J lost 2 bases, and 11 bases lay in between. The germline gives CDR1 LGHDT, CDR2 YNNKEL (reference sequence). The CDR3 region is CASSQVRLSNYGYTF. CDR3 coding DNA: TGTGCCAGCAGCCAAGTGCGTCTGAGCAACTATGGCTACACCTTC.

This clone was counted at least ten times. This chain connects TRBV5-6 to TRBJ2-5; 13 bases match TRBD2. The length of the CDR3 is 15 residues. V gave up 2 bases and J gave up 4 bases; unmatched junction bases: 2. Per the germline V gene, CDR1 is SGHDT and CDR2 is YYEEEE. Written as DNA, the CDR3 is TGTGCCAGCAGCTTCCGGACTAGCGGGAGAGAGACCCAGTACTTC. Protein sequence: CASSFRTSGRETQYF.

This clone was observed a handful of times. CDR3 residues: CASSYSLDRPLHF. CDR3 bases: TGTGCCAGCAGTTACTCTCTAGACAGGCCCCTCCACTTT. The J gene is TRBJ1-6, the V gene TRBV6-5; weak D call: TRBD1 (6 bases). The V end was cut by 0 bases, the J end by 13 bases, with 10 bases between. CDR3 length equals 13 residues. The germline V gene has CDR1 MNHEY and CDR2 SVGAGI.

This sequence joins TRBV7-9 and TRBJ2-1; TRBD2 matches 10 bases. V shed 1 base and J 8 bases; nucleotides not matched to a gene: 14. CDR3 length: 18 amino acids. Germline values: CDR1 SEHNR, CDR2 FQNEAQ (reference sequence). The chain's CDR3 is CASSLGVRSGRASDEQFF. Written as DNA, the CDR3 is TGTGCCAGCAGCTTAGGGGTACGGAGCGGGAGGGCTTCGGATGAGCAGTTCTTC. Full variable domain (rest looked up from reference TRBV7-9 and TRBJ2-1): DTGVSQNPRHKITKRGQNVTFRCDPISEHNRLYWYRQTLGQGPEFLTYFQNEAQLEKSRLLSDRFSAERPKGSFSTLEIQRTEQGDSAMYLCASSLGVRSGRASDEQFFGPGTRLTVL.

The sample holds one count of this clone. The genes are TRBV18 and TRBJ2-5; D gene uncertain. The V gene lost 2 bases and the J gene lost 4 bases, with 8 bases spanning the gap. Germline lookup yields CDR1 KGHSH and CDR2 LQKENI. The CDR3 runs 13 residues. The CDR3 loop reads CASSPSSGETQYF. CDR3 DNA sequence: TGTGCCAGCTCACCAAGTTCGGGAGAGACCCAGTACTTC.

V and J are TRBV9 and TRBJ2-7; 9 bases map to TRBD2. This CDR3 region has 14 residues. V gave up 3 bases and J gave up 5 bases; unmatched junction bases: 6. CDR1 and CDR2 from the germline V gene are SGDLS and YYNGEE. CDR3 DNA: TGTGCCAGCAGCGGGGGACTAGCCTCGGACGAGCAGTACTTC. Amino acid sequence: CASSGGLASDEQYF.

J is TRBJ2-5 and V is TRBV18; D possibly corresponds to TRBD2 (6 bases). Germline-derived CDR1 and CDR2 are KGHSH and LQKENI. This CDR3 is 13 amino acids long. With 6 bases removed from V and 5 bases from J, the gap between germline ends came to 13 bases. The CDR3 DNA follows: TGTGCCAGCTCTACGGCGGGGCTGGAGACCCAGTACTTC. Translation gives CASSTAGLETQYF.

This rearrangement joins TRBV6-5 to TRBJ1-4, with D tentatively TRBD1 (6 bases). V lost 5 bases, J lost 9 bases, and 16 bases lay in between. The CDR3 extends over 14 amino acids. Germline values: CDR1 MNHEY, CDR2 SVGAGI. The CDR3 is CASSLYPQGKKLFF. The CDR3 bases are TGTGCCAGCAGTCTGTACCCCCAGGGGAAAAAACTGTTTTTT.

The rearrangement uses TRBV7-3 and TRBJ1-6; TRBD1 aligns across 7 bases. This CDR3 spans 14 amino acids. Germline assignment: CDR1 SGHTA and CDR2 FQGTGA. V trimming: 5 bases; J trimming: 7 bases; junction bases outside the gene matches: 5. CDR3 loop: CASSPGQTNSPLHF. The CDR3 DNA is TGTGCCAGCAGCCCGGGACAGACCAATTCACCCCTCCACTTT.

CDR3: CASSFVGQAPNSPLHF. CDR3 coding DNA: TGTGCCAGCAGTTTCGTCGGACAGGCGCCTAATTCACCCCTCCACTTT. The V call is TRBV6-2 or TRBV6-3, the J call TRBJ1-6; 7 bases are a match to TRBD1. CDR3 length: 16 residues. The V gene's germline CDR1 is MNHEY and CDR2 SVGEGT. V was clipped by 4 bases and J by 6 bases; unmatched bases: 9.

The chain carries TRBV5-6 and TRBJ2-7, with 7 bases identical to TRBD1. Trimming took 4 bases from V and 3 from J; bases not matched to a gene: 7. The CDR3 is 14 amino acids. CDR1 is SGHDT and CDR2 is YYEEEE in the germline V gene. CDR3 region: CASSTRTGVYEQYF. The CDR3 DNA follows: TGTGCCAGCAGCACCCGGACAGGAGTCTACGAGCAGTACTTC.